These T cell receptor beta chains were read from a single sample in a study of HIV-infected patients and healthy controls. TCRdb re-called the 5' RACE reads through MiXCR, storing one row per CDR3 protein. The sample consists of 18,000 or so distinct CDR3 sequences, approximately 9.5% of them appearing once. The sequencing sample was made of blood. These receptors came from an adult in good health. CDR3s include the opening cysteine and the closing phenylalanine or tryptophan. A D gene is named only where the DNA matches it firmly. A clone size is listed for some rows: how often the clone was seen (once, few, many), or a class if it is expanded.

d_call	v_call	clone_size	j_call	cdr3_aa	cdr3_nt
NA	TRBV10-3	many	TRBJ2-5	CAISAQRMYQETQYF	TGTGCCATCAGTGCCCAGCGGATGTACCAAGAGACCCAGTACTTC
NA	TRBV28	many	TRBJ2-7	CASSSPHEQYF	TGTGCCAGCAGCTCCCCTCACGAGCAGTACTTC
TRBD2	TRBV2	NA	TRBJ2-1	CASSEGGQGLAYYNEQFF	TGTGCCAGCAGTGAAGGGGGTCAGGGACTAGCGTACTACAATGAGCAGTTCTTC
NA	TRBV2	NA	TRBJ2-1	CASSRDRSSYNEQFF	TGTGCCAGCAGTCGGGACCGGAGCTCCTACAATGAGCAGTTCTTC
NA	TRBV5-6	NA	TRBJ2-5	CASSSRQAPQETQYF	TGTGCCAGCAGCTCACGACAGGCGCCCCAAGAGACCCAGTACTTC
NA	TRBV7-9	few	TRBJ2-5	CASSSKPGTGKETQYF	TGTGCCAGCAGCTCTAAGCCCGGGACCGGAAAAGAGACCCAGTACTTC
NA	TRBV12-3/TRBV12-4	medium-sized	TRBJ2-7	CASSLVRYEQYF	TGTGCCAGCAGTTTAGTTCGCTACGAGCAGTACTTC
NA	TRBV20-1	many	TRBJ2-4	CSASQGRLAKNIQYF	TGCAGTGCTAGCCAGGGACGGTTAGCCAAAAACATTCAGTACTTC
NA	TRBV7-9	medium-sized	TRBJ2-2	CASSPRSRKPNTGELFF	TGTGCCAGCAGCCCCCGGAGCCGAAAGCCGAACACCGGGGAGCTGTTTTTT
NA	TRBV29-1	many	TRBJ1-2	CSAISAKITYGYTF	TGCAGCGCTATTTCGGCGAAGATTACCTATGGCTACACCTTC
TRBD1	TRBV20-1	many	TRBJ2-5	CSAPKQGSVQTQYF	TGCAGTGCACCGAAACAGGGGTCCGTGCAGACCCAGTACTTC
NA	TRBV2	many	TRBJ2-4	CASSPGQGRDSGNGIQYF	TGTGCCAGCAGTCCTGGACAGGGTCGGGATAGCGGGAATGGGATTCAGTACTTC
TRBD2	TRBV18	NA	TRBJ2-1	CASSPTSGEYNEQFF	TGTGCCAGCTCACCAACTAGCGGGGAGTACAATGAGCAGTTCTTC
TRBD1	TRBV4-1	medium-sized	TRBJ2-3	CASSPTGAEADTQYF	TGCGCCAGCAGTCCGACAGGGGCGGAGGCAGATACGCAGTATTTT
NA	TRBV5-5	many	TRBJ2-2	CASRQGLPNTGELFF	TGTGCCAGTCGACAGGGACTCCCAAACACCGGGGAGCTGTTTTTT
NA	TRBV28	many	TRBJ1-1	CASSSHLNTEAFF	TGTGCCAGCAGTTCTCACCTGAACACTGAAGCTTTCTTT
NA	TRBV20-1	medium-sized	TRBJ1-4	CSAWGRGGEKLFF	TGCAGTGCTTGGGGCCGAGGAGGTGAAAAACTGTTTTTT
NA	TRBV7-9	many	TRBJ2-3	CASSSDVDSLITDTQYF	TGTGCCAGCAGCTCCGACGTGGACAGCTTGATCACAGATACGCAGTATTTT
TRBD1	TRBV15	NA	TRBJ1-1	CATSRDKAGGITEAFF	TGTGCCACCAGCAGAGATAAGGCAGGGGGCATCACTGAAGCTTTCTTT
NA	TRBV18	few	TRBJ1-1	CASSPSRSYTEAFF	TGTGCCAGCTCACCATCCAGGTCCTACACTGAAGCTTTCTTT